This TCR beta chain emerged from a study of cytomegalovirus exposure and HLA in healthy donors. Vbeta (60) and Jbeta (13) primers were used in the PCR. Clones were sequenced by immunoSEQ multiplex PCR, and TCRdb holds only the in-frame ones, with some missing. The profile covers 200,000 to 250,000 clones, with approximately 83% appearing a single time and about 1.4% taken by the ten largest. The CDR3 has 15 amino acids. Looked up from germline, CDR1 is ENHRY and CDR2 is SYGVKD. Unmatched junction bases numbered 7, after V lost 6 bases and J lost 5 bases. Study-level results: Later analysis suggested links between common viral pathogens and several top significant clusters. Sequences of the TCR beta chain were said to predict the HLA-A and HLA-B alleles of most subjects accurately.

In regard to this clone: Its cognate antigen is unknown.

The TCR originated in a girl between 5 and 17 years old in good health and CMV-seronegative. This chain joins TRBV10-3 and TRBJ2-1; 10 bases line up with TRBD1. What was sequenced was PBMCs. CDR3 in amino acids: CAIRYTGTGDNEQFF. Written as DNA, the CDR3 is TGTGCCATCAGATACACCGGGACAGGGGACAATGAGCAGTTCTTC.